One TCR beta chain is described in this entry. Unique molecular identifiers (one per individual cDNA molecule) were attached. MiXCR, run by TCRdb on the 5' RACE reads, gives a single entry per CDR3 protein. The sample has around 59,000 distinct CDR3 sequences, roughly 12% seen once; the top ten hold 3% to 4.5%. This CDR3 has 14 amino acids. The germline V and J ends were trimmed by 4 bases and 0 bases, with 10 bases remaining between them. Germline lookup yields CDR1 WSHSY and CDR2 SAAADI. These data belong to a study of early T cells in non-severe SARS-CoV-2 infection. The wider study: The authors sequenced bulk RNA from unsorted whole blood, leaving chains unpaired.

This receptor was taken from an adult who was a healthcare worker with PCR-confirmed SARS-CoV-2 infection or an uninfected control (not recorded which). The sequenced material came from whole blood. The chain combines TRBV10-2 with TRBJ2-7; no firm D call. CDR3 loop: CASSVQFSSYEQYF. As DNA, the CDR3 is TGCGCCAGCAGTGTACAGTTCAGCTCCTACGAGCAGTACTTC.